This TCR beta chain stems from a study of CD8+ T cells in alopecia areata. It was cDNA, reverse transcribed from extracted RNA, that served as the sequencing template. Libraries were prepared by immunoSEQ multiplex PCR; TCRdb keeps only in-frame clonotypes and omits some of them. The data contain roughly 150,000 clones, about 60% of them singletons. Peripheral blood samples and lesional scalp punch biopsies were obtained from alopecia areata patients. Sequences were derived from CD4+ T cells sorted from blood, sampled at week 0. The clonotype originates from a human donor with alopecia areata.

The CDR3: CASSLGSSRRANYGYTF. The CDR3 coding sequence is TGCGCCAGCAGCTTGGGGTCGAGCAGGAGAGCTAACTATGGCTACACCTTC. The chain has TRBV5-1 and TRBJ1-2; D is unclear. Germline loops: CDR1 SGHRS, CDR2 YFSETQ. Trimming pared 0 bases from V and 0 bases from J, leaving 15 bases between. The CDR3 consists of 17 residues.